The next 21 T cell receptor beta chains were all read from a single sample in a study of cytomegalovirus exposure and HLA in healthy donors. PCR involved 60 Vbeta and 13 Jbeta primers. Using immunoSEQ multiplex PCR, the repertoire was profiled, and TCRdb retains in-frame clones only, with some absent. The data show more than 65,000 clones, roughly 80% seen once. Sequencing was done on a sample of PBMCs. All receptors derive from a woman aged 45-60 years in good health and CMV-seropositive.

CDR3 loop: CASSLRPGTGFGYTF. The DNA for the CDR3 is TGTGCCAGCAGTTTAAGGCCAGGGACAGGGTTTGGCTACACCTTC. This chain connects TRBV27 to TRBJ1-2, with TRBD1 identical over 9 bases. V gave up 2 bases and J gave up 7 bases; unmatched junction bases: 8. The CDR3 totals 15 residues. Per germline, CDR1 MNHEY and CDR2 SMNVEV (reference sequence).

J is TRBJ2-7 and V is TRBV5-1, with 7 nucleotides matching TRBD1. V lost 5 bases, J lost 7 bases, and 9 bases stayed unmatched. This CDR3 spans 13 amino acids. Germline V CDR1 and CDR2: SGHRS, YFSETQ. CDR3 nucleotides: TGCGCCAGCAGTTGGGACAGCTCTGGAGAGCAGTACTTC. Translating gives CASSWDSSGEQYF.

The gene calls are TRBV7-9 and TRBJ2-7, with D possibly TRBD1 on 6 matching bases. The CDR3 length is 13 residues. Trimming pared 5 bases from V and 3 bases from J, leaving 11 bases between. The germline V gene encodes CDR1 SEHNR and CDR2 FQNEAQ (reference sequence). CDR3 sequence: CASSGGQIYEQYF. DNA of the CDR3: TGTGCCAGCAGCGGCGGACAGATCTACGAGCAGTACTTC. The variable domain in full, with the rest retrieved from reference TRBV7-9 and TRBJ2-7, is DTGVSQNPRHKITKRGQNVTFRCDPISEHNRLYWYRQTLGQGPEFLTYFQNEAQLEKSRLLSDRFSAERPKGSFSTLEIQRTEQGDSAMYLCASSGGQIYEQYFGPGTRLTVT.

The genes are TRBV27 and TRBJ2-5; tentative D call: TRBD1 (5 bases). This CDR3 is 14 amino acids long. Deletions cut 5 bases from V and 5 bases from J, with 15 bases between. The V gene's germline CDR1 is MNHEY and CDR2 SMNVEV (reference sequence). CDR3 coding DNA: TGTGCCAGCAGTCTAACAGGTCTTAGCGAGACCCAGTACTTC. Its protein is CASSLTGLSETQYF.

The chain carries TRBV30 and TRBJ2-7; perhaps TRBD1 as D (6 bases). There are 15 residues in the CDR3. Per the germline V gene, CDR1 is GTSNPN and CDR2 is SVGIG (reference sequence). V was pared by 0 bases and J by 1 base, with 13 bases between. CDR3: CAWSVTGPTSYEQYF. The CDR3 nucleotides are TGTGCCTGGAGTGTTACAGGGCCTACGTCCTACGAGCAGTACTTC.

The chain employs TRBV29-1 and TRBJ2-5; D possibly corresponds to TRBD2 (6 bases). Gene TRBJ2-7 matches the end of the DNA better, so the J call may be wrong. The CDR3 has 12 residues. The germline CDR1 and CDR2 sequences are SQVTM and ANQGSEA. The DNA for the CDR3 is TGCAGCGTTCTGGCGGGATCCTACGAGCAGTACTTC. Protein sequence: CSVLAGSYEQYF.

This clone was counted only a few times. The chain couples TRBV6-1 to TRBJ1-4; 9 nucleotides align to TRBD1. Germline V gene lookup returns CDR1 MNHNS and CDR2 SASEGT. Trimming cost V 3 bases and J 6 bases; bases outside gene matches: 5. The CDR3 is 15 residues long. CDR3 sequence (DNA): TGTGCCAGCAGTGAGTCCGGGACAGGGTATGAAAAACTGTTTTTT. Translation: CASSESGTGYEKLFF.

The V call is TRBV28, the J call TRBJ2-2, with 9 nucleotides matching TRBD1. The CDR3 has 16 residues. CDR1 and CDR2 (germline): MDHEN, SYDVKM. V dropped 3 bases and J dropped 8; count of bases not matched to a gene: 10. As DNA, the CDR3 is TGTGCCAGCAGTTTGATTACAGGGGGCGGATCTGGGGAGCTGTTTTTT. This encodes CASSLITGGGSGELFF.

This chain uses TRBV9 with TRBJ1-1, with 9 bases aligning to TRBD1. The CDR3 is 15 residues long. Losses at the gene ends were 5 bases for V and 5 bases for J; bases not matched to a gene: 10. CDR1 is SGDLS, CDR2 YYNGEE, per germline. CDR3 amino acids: CASSGTGMVRTEAFF. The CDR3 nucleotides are TGTGCCAGCAGTGGGACAGGGATGGTAAGGACTGAAGCTTTCTTT.

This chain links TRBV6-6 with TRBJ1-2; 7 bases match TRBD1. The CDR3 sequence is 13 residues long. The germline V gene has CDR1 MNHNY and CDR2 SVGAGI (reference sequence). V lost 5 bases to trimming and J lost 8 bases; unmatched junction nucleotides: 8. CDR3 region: CASSQTGTGGYTF. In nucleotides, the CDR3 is TGTGCCAGCAGTCAGACAGGGACGGGAGGCTACACCTTC.

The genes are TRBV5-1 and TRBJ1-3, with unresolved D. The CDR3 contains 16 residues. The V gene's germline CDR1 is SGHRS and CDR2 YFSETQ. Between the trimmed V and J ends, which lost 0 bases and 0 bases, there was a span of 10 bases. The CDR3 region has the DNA TGCGCCAGCAGCTTGGGAGACACAAACTCTGGAAACACCATATATTTT. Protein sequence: CASSLGDTNSGNTIYF. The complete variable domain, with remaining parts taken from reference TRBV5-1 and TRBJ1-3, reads KAGVTQTPRYLIKTRGQQVTLSCSPISGHRSVSWYQQTPGQGLQFLFEYFSETQRNKGNFPGRFSGRQFSNSRSEMNVSTLELGDSALYLCASSLGDTNSGNTIYFGEGSWLTVV.

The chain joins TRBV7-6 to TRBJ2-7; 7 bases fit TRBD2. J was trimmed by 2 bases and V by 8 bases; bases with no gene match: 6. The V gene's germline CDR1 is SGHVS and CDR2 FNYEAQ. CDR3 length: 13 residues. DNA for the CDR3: TGTGCCAGCGTGGGGGAGGGTCCCTACGAGCAGTACTTC. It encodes CASVGEGPYEQYF.

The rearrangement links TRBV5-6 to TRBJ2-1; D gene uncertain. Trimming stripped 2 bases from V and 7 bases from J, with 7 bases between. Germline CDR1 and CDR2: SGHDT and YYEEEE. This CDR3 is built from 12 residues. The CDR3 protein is CASSFFQNEQFF. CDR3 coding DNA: TGTGCCAGCAGCTTCTTTCAGAATGAGCAGTTCTTC. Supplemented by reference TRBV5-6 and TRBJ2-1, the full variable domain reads DAGVTQSPTHLIKTRGQQVTLRCSPKSGHDTVSWYQQALGQGPQFIFQYYEEEERQRGNFPDRFSGHQFPNYSSELNVNALLLGDSALYLCASSFFQNEQFFGPGTRLTVL.

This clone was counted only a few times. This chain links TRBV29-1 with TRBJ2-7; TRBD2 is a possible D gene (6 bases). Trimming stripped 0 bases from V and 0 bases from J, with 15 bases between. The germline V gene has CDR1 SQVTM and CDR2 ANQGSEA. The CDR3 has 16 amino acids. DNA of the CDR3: TGCAGCGTTGAAGATGTGGGGGGATTAAGCTCCTACGAGCAGTACTTC. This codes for CSVEDVGGLSSYEQYF.

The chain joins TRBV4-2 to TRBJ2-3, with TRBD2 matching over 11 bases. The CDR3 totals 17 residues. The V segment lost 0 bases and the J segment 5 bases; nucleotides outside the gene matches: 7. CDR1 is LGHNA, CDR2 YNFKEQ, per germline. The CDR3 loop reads CASSQDLDSGRVDTQYF. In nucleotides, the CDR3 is TGTGCCAGCAGCCAAGATCTGGATAGCGGGAGGGTAGATACGCAGTATTTT.

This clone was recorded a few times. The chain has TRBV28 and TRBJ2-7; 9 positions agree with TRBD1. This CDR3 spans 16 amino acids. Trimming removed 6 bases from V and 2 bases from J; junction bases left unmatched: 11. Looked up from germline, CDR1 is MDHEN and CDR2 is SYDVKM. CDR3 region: CASRRTGTGITYEQYF. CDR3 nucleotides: TGTGCCAGCAGACGGACCGGGACAGGGATAACCTACGAGCAGTACTTC.

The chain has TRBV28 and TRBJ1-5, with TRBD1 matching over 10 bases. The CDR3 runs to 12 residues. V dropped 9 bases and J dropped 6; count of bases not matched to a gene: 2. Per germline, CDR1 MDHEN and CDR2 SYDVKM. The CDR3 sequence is CARGQGGQPQHF. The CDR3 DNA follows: TGTGCCAGAGGACAGGGGGGTCAGCCCCAGCATTTT. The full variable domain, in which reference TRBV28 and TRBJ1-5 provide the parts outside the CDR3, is DVKVTQSSRYLVKRTGEKVFLECVQDMDHENMFWYRQDPGLGLRLIYFSYDVKMKEKGDIPEGYSVSREKKERFSLILESASTNQTSMYLCARGQGGQPQHFGDGTRLSIL.

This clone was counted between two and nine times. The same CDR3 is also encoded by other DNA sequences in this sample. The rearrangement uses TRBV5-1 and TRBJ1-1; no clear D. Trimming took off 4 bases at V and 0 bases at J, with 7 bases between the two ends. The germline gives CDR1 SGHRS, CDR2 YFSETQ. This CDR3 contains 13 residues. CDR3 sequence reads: CASSGTLNTEAFF. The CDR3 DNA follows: TGCGCCAGCAGCGGTACTTTGAACACTGAAGCTTTCTTT.

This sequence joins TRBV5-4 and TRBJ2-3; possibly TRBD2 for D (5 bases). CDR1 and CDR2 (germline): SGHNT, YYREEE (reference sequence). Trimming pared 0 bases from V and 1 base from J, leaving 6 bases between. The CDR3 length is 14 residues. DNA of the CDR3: TGTGCCAGCAGCTTGGGGGAGCGCACAGATACGCAGTATTTT. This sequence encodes CASSLGERTDTQYF.

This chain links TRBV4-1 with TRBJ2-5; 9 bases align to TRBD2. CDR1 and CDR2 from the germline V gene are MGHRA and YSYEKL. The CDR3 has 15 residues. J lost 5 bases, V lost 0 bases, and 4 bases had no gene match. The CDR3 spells CASSQDSGRGETQYF. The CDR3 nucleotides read TGCGCCAGCAGCCAAGATAGCGGGAGAGGGGAGACCCAGTACTTC.

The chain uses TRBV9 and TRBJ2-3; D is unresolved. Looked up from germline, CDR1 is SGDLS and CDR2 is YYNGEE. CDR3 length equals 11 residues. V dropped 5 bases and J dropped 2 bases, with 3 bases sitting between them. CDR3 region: CASSHTDTQYF. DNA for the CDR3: TGTGCCAGCAGTCACACAGATACGCAGTATTTT.